The source of this T cell receptor beta chain is a study of cytomegalovirus exposure and HLA in healthy donors. Comment on this clone: Antigen: not known.

Separate from the approximately 670-subject first cohort, the approximately 120-subject validation cohort was the one that the donors belonged to. Measured with immunoSEQ multiplex PCR; TCRdb has only the in-frame clones, and not every one. The table lists about 310,000 clones, over 75% of them singletons. The study's findings and limits: The classifier was said to identify cytomegalovirus status with high specificity and sensitivity. Specificity of three CMV-associated chains for CMV antigens was verified in vitro.

The TCR comes from a man aged 25 to 40 in good health and CMV-seronegative. The sample consisted of PBMCs.

The CDR3 DNA reads TGTGCCAGCAGCTCACGACAGGGGCAAAACTATGGCTACACCTTC. It yields the protein CASSSRQGQNYGYTF. The V and J genes are TRBV7-2 and TRBJ1-2, with 8 bases matching TRBD1. The CDR3 totals 15 residues. Germline CDR1 is SGHTA and CDR2 is FQGNSA. The ends lost 4 bases at V and 2 bases at J; junction bases unmatched: 6.